These T cell receptor beta chains were read from a single sample in a study of T cell responses to AZD1222 COVID-19 vaccine. Assay: immunoSEQ multiplex PCR; the TCRdb copy retains only in-frame clones and omits some. The sample has roughly 48,000 clones; about nine tenths are singletons. Source: peripheral blood, taken 28 days after the second AZD1222 dose. These receptors all come from an adult who received the AZD1222 COVID-19 vaccine. The CDR3 runs from the conserved cysteine through the conserved F or W.

>TRBV7-9|TRBJ2-5
CASSLTETQYF
>TRBV19|TRBJ2-2
CASSIDLLAKGGELFF
>TRBV5-1|TRBJ1-4
CASSFARLTNEKLFF
>TRBV29-1|TRBJ1-2
CSVEEGADNYGYTF
>TRBV28|TRBJ1-1
CASSLWQGTNTEAFF
>TRBV7-9|TRBJ2-7
CASSPGTSTPYEQYF
>TRBV9|TRBJ2-7
CASSVGGPGYEQYF
>TRBV28|TRBJ1-1
CASTEQGLEAFF
>TRBV6-5|TRBJ1-4
CASSYTGFQGKLFF
>TRBV7-9|TRBJ1-4
CASSAARGREKLFF
>TRBV5-1|TRBJ1-1
CASSLGARAEAFF
>TRBV6-5|TRBJ2-3
CASTKGLGDTDTQYF
>TRBV19|TRBJ1-2
CASRGGGYGYTF
>TRBV3-1/TRBV3-2|TRBJ2-7
CASTTTGNHEQYF
>TRBV28|TRBJ2-2
CASSFSGLSKWGLFF
>TRBV28|TRBJ1-6
CASSRSGSSYNSPLHF
>TRBV7-9|TRBJ1-2
CASSLEAQVWRSGYTF
>TRBV9|TRBJ2-7
CASIWGSDHEQYF
>TRBV3-1/TRBV3-2|TRBJ1-2
CASSPPGGGGIRYGYTF
>TRBV9|TRBJ1-1
CASSVAGHLSLNTEAFF
>TRBV19|TRBJ1-2
CASTDREYGYTF
>TRBV5-1|TRBJ2-7
CASSVRDRESEQYF
>TRBV2|TRBJ2-7
CASGTAFSYEQYF
>TRBV7-8|TRBJ1-4
CASSLRPALANEKLFF
>TRBV28|TRBJ2-7
CASSLRGGTYF
>TRBV29-1|TRBJ2-1
CSVEALGGLAGVLNEQFF
>TRBV24-1|TRBJ1-2
CATRAPGNAYGYTF
>TRBV5-1|TRBJ1-2
CASSLPKANYGYTF
>TRBV7-8|TRBJ1-4
CASSLRTSDNEKLFF
>TRBV5-1|TRBJ1-2
CASSSEQGAYGYTF
>TRBV19|TRBJ1-5
CASSAEYYQPQHF
>TRBV19|TRBJ1-1
CASSITRDRGRNTEAFF
>TRBV5-1|TRBJ2-2
CASSPTQGAITDGELFF
>TRBV7-2|TRBJ1-1
CASSPSSRQNTEAFF
>TRBV19|TRBJ2-1
CASRLAGVSNEQFF